This passage covers 23 T cell receptor beta chains from one sample sequenced in a study of cytomegalovirus exposure and HLA in healthy donors. The data were produced by immunoSEQ multiplex PCR, yet TCRdb's version contains in-frame clones alone and is incomplete. The sample lists 120,000 or so clones, over 85% occurring once. The sample consisted of PBMCs. These receptors were obtained from a woman between 18 and 29 years old in good health and CMV-seronegative.

This chain uses TRBV2 with TRBJ2-3; 12 bases map to TRBD2. V lost 7 bases and J lost 5; bases outside the gene matches: 4. This CDR3 has 14 amino acids. CDR1 is SNHLY, CDR2 FYNNEI, per germline. CDR3 region: CASNRLAGVDTQYF. The CDR3 nucleotides are TGTGCCAGCAATAGACTAGCGGGAGTAGATACGCAGTATTTT.

The rearrangement joins TRBV6-5 to TRBJ1-5; TRBD1 aligns across 10 bases. After removal of 6 bases from V and 4 bases from J, the junction contained 6 bases not matched to a gene. The germline CDR1 and CDR2 sequences are MNHEY and SVGAGI. CDR3 length: 15 amino acids. CDR3: CASRPMGQGNQPQHF. The CDR3 region has the DNA TGTGCCAGCAGGCCAATGGGACAGGGGAATCAGCCCCAGCATTTT.

This chain joins TRBV7-9 and TRBJ2-3; weak D call: TRBD2 (6 bases). The CDR3 has 14 amino acids. The V gene's germline CDR1 is SEHNR and CDR2 FQNEAQ (reference sequence). V gave up 3 bases and J gave up 1 base, with 8 bases separating them. This CDR3 is CASSFSGGTDTQYF. The CDR3 DNA reads as TGTGCCAGCAGCTTTTCGGGAGGCACAGATACGCAGTATTTT.

The genes are TRBV9 and TRBJ2-1, with D possibly being TRBD1 (5 bases). The CDR3 loop spans 13 amino acids. V was trimmed by 5 bases and J by 3 bases, leaving 9 bases between them. In germline, CDR1 is SGDLS, CDR2 YYNGEE. CDR3 region: CASSDDSYNEQFF. The CDR3 DNA follows: TGTGCCAGCAGTGACGACAGCTACAATGAGCAGTTCTTC.

The rearrangement links TRBV30 to TRBJ2-1, with D hard to call. V dropped 3 bases and J dropped 3 bases, with 12 bases sitting between them. The germline gives CDR1 GTSNPN, CDR2 SVGIG (reference sequence). This CDR3 region has 14 residues. The CDR3 protein is CAWRVRDRYNEQFF. In DNA form, the CDR3 reads TGTGCCTGGAGGGTCCGAGATCGCTACAATGAGCAGTTCTTC.

The V gene is TRBV7-9, the J gene TRBJ2-1, with a weak D call TRBD1 (5 bases). Looked up from germline, CDR1 is SEHNR and CDR2 is FQNEAQ (reference sequence). CDR3 length: 14 amino acids. Trimming took off 3 bases at V and 7 bases at J, with 13 bases between the two ends. The CDR3 is CASSLSTAANEQFF. The CDR3 region has the DNA TGTGCCAGCAGCTTGTCGACAGCCGCAAATGAGCAGTTCTTC.

The chain couples TRBV29-1 to TRBJ1-2; 7 bases agree with TRBD1. CDR1 and CDR2 from the germline V gene are SQVTM and ANQGSEA. J gave up 3 bases and V 7 bases, and 8 bases lay outside the gene matches. The CDR3 consists of 13 residues. In nucleotides, the CDR3 is TGCAGCGCTGGAGGAGGGGGCTACTATGGCTACACCTTC. This gives the protein CSAGGGGYYGYTF.

CDR3 sequence reads: CASSSGDSGSKYEQFF. CDR3 DNA sequence: TGTGCCAGCAGTTCCGGGGATAGCGGGAGTAAGTATGAGCAGTTCTTC. V and J are TRBV27 and TRBJ2-1; 9 bases align to TRBD2. The junction had 12 bases not matched to a gene; V was cut back by 4 bases and J by 8 bases. The CDR3 has 16 residues. Germline V lookup: CDR1 MNHEY, CDR2 SMNVEV (reference sequence).

The chain uses TRBV5-1 and TRBJ1-2; TRBD1 matches 11 bases. With 4 bases clipped from V and 8 bases from J, the junction kept 10 bases outside the gene matches. Germline V gene data show CDR1 as SGHRS and CDR2 as YFSETQ. The CDR3 is 15 residues long. The CDR3: CASSETGQGARGYTF. CDR3 sequence (DNA): TGCGCCAGCAGCGAAACAGGACAGGGGGCGAGAGGCTACACCTTC.

This rearrangement joins TRBV10-3 to TRBJ1-1, with unresolved D. The CDR3 is made up of 14 amino acids. CDR1 and CDR2 (germline): ENHRY, SYGVKD. Trimming left V 4 bases short and J 6 bases short, with 15 bases between. CDR3 DNA: TGTGCCATCAGTGGCGAGGGTTTACGCGCTGAAGCTTTCTTT. This sequence encodes CAISGEGLRAEAFF.

In regard to this clone: The sample contains more than one DNA sequence encoding this CDR3. The chain employs TRBV2 and TRBJ1-4; D is uncertain. The CDR3 is 13 amino acids. Germline-derived CDR1 and CDR2 are SNHLY and FYNNEI. Trimming cost V 4 bases and J 5 bases, with 8 bases left between them. The CDR3 spells CASSGGTNEKLFF. DNA for the CDR3: TGTGCCAGCAGTGGCGGTACGAATGAAAAACTGTTTTTT.

The chain is built from TRBV5-1 and TRBJ2-1; D remains ambiguous. This CDR3 region has 14 residues. V lost 0 bases and J 7 bases, leaving 11 bases between the germline ends. Germline V CDR1 and CDR2: SGHRS, YFSETQ. The CDR3 sequence is CASSLAGSKNEQFF. CDR3 in DNA: TGCGCCAGCAGCTTGGCCGGTTCGAAGAATGAGCAGTTCTTC.

This chain connects TRBV5-1 to TRBJ2-5; 9 positions match TRBD2. V dropped 4 bases and J dropped 0; count of bases not matched to a gene: 28. The CDR3 has 23 amino acids. CDR1 is SGHRS and CDR2 is YFSETQ in the germline V gene. The CDR3 is CASSPGGQKLSGRGIRYQETQYF. Here the CDR3 DNA reads TGCGCCAGCAGCCCCGGGGGACAGAAACTTAGCGGGAGAGGTATAAGGTACCAAGAGACCCAGTACTTC.

This chain links TRBV28 with TRBJ1-5; D is unresolved. Trimming stripped 2 bases from V and 0 bases from J, with 11 bases between. This CDR3 has 16 amino acids. Germline CDR1 MDHEN, CDR2 SYDVKM. The CDR3 is CASSLIGIDSNQPQHF. The DNA for the CDR3 is TGTGCCAGCAGTTTAATCGGGATTGATAGCAATCAGCCCCAGCATTTT.

This rearrangement joins TRBV6-1 to TRBJ1-5; D might be TRBD1 (6 bases). The length of the CDR3 is 17 residues. V shed 2 bases and J shed 2 bases, with 16 bases lying between them. Germline V CDR1 and CDR2: MNHNS, SASEGT. CDR3 sequence: CASSEQGTTYGNQPQHF. The CDR3, as DNA: TGTGCCAGCAGTGAACAGGGGACAACCTATGGCAATCAGCCCCAGCATTTT.

This chain links TRBV6-1 with TRBJ1-6, with D tentatively TRBD1 (6 bases). V shed 1 base and J shed 10 bases, with 14 bases lying between them. CDR3 length equals 15 residues. Germline V gives CDR1 MNHNS, CDR2 SASEGT. The CDR3 nucleotides read TGTGCCAGCAGTGAAGGGGAAGGGGGGGAATCACCCCTCCACTTT. This gives the protein CASSEGEGGESPLHF.

The V and J genes are TRBV5-1 and TRBJ2-1; 12 positions match TRBD2. V lost 5 bases and J lost 6; bases outside the gene matches: 6. Germline V CDR1 and CDR2: SGHRS, YFSETQ. This CDR3 is built from 15 residues. Here the CDR3 reads CASRPTGLAGNEQFF. As DNA, the CDR3 is TGCGCCAGCAGACCAACGGGACTAGCGGGCAATGAGCAGTTCTTC.

The V gene is TRBV4-2, the J gene TRBJ2-5, with D hard to call. The V end was cut by 0 bases, the J end by 1 base, with 9 bases between. Germline V CDR1 and CDR2: LGHNA, YNFKEQ. The CDR3 totals 15 residues. CDR3 nucleotides: TGTGCCAGCAGCCAAGAAGTCGGTCGCCAAGAGACCCAGTACTTC. It is translated as CASSQEVGRQETQYF.

The genes are TRBV28 and TRBJ1-1; 8 positions agree with TRBD1. V shed 5 bases, J shed 1 base, and the junction held 6 bases outside the gene matches. Germline assignment: CDR1 MDHEN and CDR2 SYDVKM. CDR3 length: 15 residues. The CDR3 reads CASSGTGTGNTEAFF. For the CDR3, the DNA is TGTGCCAGCAGTGGAACCGGGACAGGGAACACTGAAGCTTTCTTT.

The chain couples TRBV6-5 to TRBJ2-5; D unresolved. The ends were cut back, 5 bases at V and 4 bases at J, with 8 bases in the middle. This CDR3 contains 12 residues. Germline values: CDR1 MNHEY, CDR2 SVGAGI. This CDR3 is CASSPLGETQYF. The CDR3 DNA is TGTGCCAGCAGTCCCCTAGGAGAGACCCAGTACTTC.

The chain employs TRBV27 and TRBJ2-7; no firm D call. Germline CDR1 reads MNHEY; CDR2 reads SMNVEV (reference sequence). This CDR3 region has 13 residues. V was trimmed by 0 bases and J by 4 bases, leaving 7 bases between them. The chain's CDR3 is CASSLSWAYEQYF. CDR3 in DNA: TGTGCCAGCAGTTTATCATGGGCGTACGAGCAGTACTTC.

CDR3 in amino acids: CASSTGLAGGQETQYF. The CDR3 coding sequence is TGCGCCAGCAGCACGGGACTAGCGGGGGGGCAGGAGACCCAGTACTTC. The chain combines TRBV5-1 with TRBJ2-5; 16 bases match TRBD2. CDR1 is SGHRS, CDR2 YFSETQ, per germline. The V gene end was trimmed by 4 bases and the J gene end by 5 bases; junction bases not matched to a gene: 5. This CDR3 has 16 amino acids.

The J gene is TRBJ2-7, the V gene TRBV29-1; 9 nucleotides agree with TRBD1. The CDR3 is 16 residues long. Germline CDR1 is SQVTM and CDR2 is ANQGSEA. V gave up 0 bases and J gave up 4 bases; unmatched junction bases: 10. The CDR3 loop reads CSVEDRTGEGYYEQYF. As DNA, the CDR3 is TGCAGCGTTGAAGATCGGACAGGGGAAGGGTATTACGAGCAGTACTTC.